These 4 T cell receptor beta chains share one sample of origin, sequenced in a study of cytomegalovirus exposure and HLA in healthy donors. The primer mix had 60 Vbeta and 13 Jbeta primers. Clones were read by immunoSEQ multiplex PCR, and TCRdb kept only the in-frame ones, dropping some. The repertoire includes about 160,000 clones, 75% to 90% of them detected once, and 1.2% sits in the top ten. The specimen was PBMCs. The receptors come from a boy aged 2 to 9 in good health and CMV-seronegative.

CDR3 nucleotide sequence: TGTGCCAGTAGTTCCCTCCAGACTAGCGGCTCGACCCAGTACTTC. Its translation is CASSSLQTSGSTQYF. The rearrangement links TRBV19 to TRBJ2-5; 9 nucleotides align to TRBD2. CDR1 and CDR2 (germline): LNHDA, SQIVND (reference sequence). Unmatched junction bases numbered 11, after V lost 5 bases and J lost 7 bases. CDR3 length equals 15 residues.

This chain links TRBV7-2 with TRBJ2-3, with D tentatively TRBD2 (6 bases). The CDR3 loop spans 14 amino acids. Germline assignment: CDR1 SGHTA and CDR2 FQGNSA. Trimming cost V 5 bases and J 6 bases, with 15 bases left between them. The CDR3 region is CASSAVLGGDTQYF. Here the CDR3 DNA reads TGTGCCAGCAGCGCCGTCCTAGGAGGGGATACGCAGTATTTT. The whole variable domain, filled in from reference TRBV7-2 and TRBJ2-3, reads GAGVSQSPSNKVTEKGKDVELRCDPISGHTALYWYRQSLGQGLEFLIYFQGNSAPDKSGLPSDRFSAERTGGSVSTLTIQRTQQEDSAVYLCASSAVLGGDTQYFGPGTRLTVL.

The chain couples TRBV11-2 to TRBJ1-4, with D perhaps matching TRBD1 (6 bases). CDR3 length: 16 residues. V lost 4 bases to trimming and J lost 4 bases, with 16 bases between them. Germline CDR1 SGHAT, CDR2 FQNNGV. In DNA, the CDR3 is TGTGCCAGCAGCTCCCGAAAGACAGGCCATAATGAAAAACTGTTTTTT. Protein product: CASSSRKTGHNEKLFF.

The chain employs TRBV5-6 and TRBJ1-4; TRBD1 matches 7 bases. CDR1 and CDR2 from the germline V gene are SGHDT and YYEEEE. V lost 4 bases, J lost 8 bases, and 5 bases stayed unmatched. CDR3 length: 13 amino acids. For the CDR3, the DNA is TGTGCCAGCAGCATACAGGGGAACGAAAAACTGTTTTTT. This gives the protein CASSIQGNEKLFF.